This T cell receptor (beta chain) was recorded in a study of T cells of healthy individuals. The CDR3 is 15 residues long. The V gene's germline CDR1 is DFQATT and CDR2 SNEGSKA (reference sequence). With V trimmed by 5 bases and J by 6 bases, 10 bases remained unmatched. In its sample, this clonotype was seen many times. Using its own MiXCR run on the 5' RACE reads, TCRdb lists one record per CDR3 protein. Of 40,000 to 65,000 distinct CDR3 sequences listed, roughly 14% are singletons. V usage is TRBV20-1 and J usage is TRBJ2-3, with 11 bases that match TRBD2. This sequence originates from a human donor in good health. CDR3 in DNA: TGCAGTGCTCTTAGCGGGAGGGCCTCCCTGGATACGCAGTATTTT. The encoded protein is CSALSGRASLDTQYF.